This TCR beta chain was documented in a study of blood T cell repertoires in COVID-19. Study as a whole: Samples taken during acute and convalescent COVID-19 were collected in the United States, Italy and Spain.

The CDR3 runs 17 residues. The germline V gene encodes CDR1 SGHVS and CDR2 FNYEAQ. The V end lost 1 base, the J end lost 1 base, and 15 bases lay between the germline ends. Clones were read by immunoSEQ multiplex PCR, and TCRdb kept only the in-frame ones, dropping some. The top ten hold over 1.5% of the sample, which has over 80,000 clones, approximately 90% seen once. This receptor was identified in a man in his sixties with acute or convalescent COVID-19. The chain links TRBV7-6 to TRBJ2-3; D might be TRBD2 (6 bases). Sequencing used peripheral blood. Here the CDR3 reads CASSLGWRDGGTDTQYF. Written as DNA, the CDR3 is TGTGCCAGCAGCTTAGGGTGGCGGGACGGTGGCACAGATACGCAGTATTTT.